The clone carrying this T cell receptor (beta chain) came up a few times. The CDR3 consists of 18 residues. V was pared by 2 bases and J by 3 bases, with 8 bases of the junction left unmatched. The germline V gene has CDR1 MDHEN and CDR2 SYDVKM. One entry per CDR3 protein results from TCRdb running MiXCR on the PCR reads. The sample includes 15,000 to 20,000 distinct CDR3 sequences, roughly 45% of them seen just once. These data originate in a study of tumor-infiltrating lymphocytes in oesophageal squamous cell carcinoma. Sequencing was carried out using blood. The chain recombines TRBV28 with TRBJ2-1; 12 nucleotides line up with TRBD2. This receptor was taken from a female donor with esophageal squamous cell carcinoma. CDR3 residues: CASSLGGTSGRHYNEQFF. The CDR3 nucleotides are TGTGCCAGCAGTTTAGGGGGAACTAGCGGGAGGCACTACAATGAGCAGTTCTTC. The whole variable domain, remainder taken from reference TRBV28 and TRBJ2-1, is DVKVTQSSRYLVKRTGEKVFLECVQDMDHENMFWYRQDPGLGLRLIYFSYDVKMKEKGDIPEGYSVSREKKERFSLILESASTNQTSMYLCASSLGGTSGRHYNEQFFGPGTRLTVL.